These T cell receptor beta chains were read from a single sample in a study of cytomegalovirus exposure and HLA in healthy donors. Profiled with immunoSEQ multiplex PCR; TCRdb holds only in-frame clones, not every one. The sample holds more than 90,000 clones, about 81% seen once. The material sequenced was PBMCs. Receptor source: a woman aged 40 to 50 in good health and CMV-seronegative. Both conserved end residues are part of each CDR3. Each record gives: J gene, D gene, clone size, V gene, CDR3 DNA, CDR3 protein. A D gene is named only where the DNA matches it firmly. Not all rows give a size; the values are once, few, many and, for expanded clones, a class.

TRBJ2-3 NA NA TRBV7-9 TGTGCCAGCAGCTTAGGCTTAGCCACAGATACGCAGTATTTT CASSLGLATDTQYF
TRBJ2-3 NA NA TRBV5-1 TGCGCCAGCAGCTTGGTTAGTAGCACAGATACGCAGTATTTT CASSLVSSTDTQYF
TRBJ1-1 NA few TRBV29-1 TGCAGCGTTGGATGGACAGAGAGTGGCGAGCAGGCTTTCTTT CSVGWTESGEQAFF
TRBJ2-1 NA many TRBV5-1 TGCGCCAGCAGCTTGGGCGGCGATTGGGGCGGTGGGATCAATGAGCAGTTCTTC CASSLGGDWGGGINEQFF
TRBJ2-2 NA few TRBV6-5 TGTGCCAGCAGTTACGCTTCGGGGGTCACCGGGGAGCTGTTTTTT CASSYASGVTGELFF
TRBJ2-7 NA NA TRBV5-1 TGCGCCAGCAGCTTGGCCGGGCAGGGGATCCACGAGCAGTACTTC CASSLAGQGIHEQYF
TRBJ2-7 NA NA TRBV19 TGTGCCAGTGCCCCCTCGGACTCTCCATCCTACGAGCAGTACTTC CASAPSDSPSYEQYF
TRBJ2-5 TRBD2 NA TRBV14 TGTGCCAGCAGCCAAGCACCGGGACTAGCTGCGATCCAGACCCAGTACTTC CASSQAPGLAAIQTQYF
TRBJ1-1 NA NA TRBV28 TGTGCCAGCAGTTTAACGGGGAAGAACACTGAAGCTTTCTTT CASSLTGKNTEAFF
TRBJ2-1 NA NA TRBV9 TGTGCCAGCAGCGTAGCCCCGTCTAATGAGCAGTTCTTC CASSVAPSNEQFF
TRBJ1-3 TRBD1 NA TRBV5-1 TGCGCCAGCAGCACAGGGGACCCTGGAAACACCATATATTTT CASSTGDPGNTIYF
TRBJ1-4 NA once TRBV19 TGTGCCAGTACGCGCAAGCCTTATGAAAAACTGTTTTTT CASTRKPYEKLFF
TRBJ2-3 TRBD1 few TRBV6-1 TGTGCCAGCAGCCGGGGACAGGTGGGAGCAGATACGCAGTATTTT CASSRGQVGADTQYF
TRBJ2-5 TRBD1 NA TRBV19 TGTGCCAGTAAGCGGGACAGGGACGATTGGACCCAGTACTTC CASKRDRDDWTQYF
TRBJ2-1 TRBD1 once TRBV7-9 TGTGCCAGCAGCTTAGGGACAGGGGGCTGGTCCTACAATGAGCAGTTCTTC CASSLGTGGWSYNEQFF
TRBJ2-1 TRBD2 NA TRBV28 TGTGCCAGCAGTGGGACTAGCGGGAGGGGTGAGCAGTTCTTC CASSGTSGRGEQFF
TRBJ2-5 NA NA TRBV21-1 TGTGCCAGCAGCACCGTAGCGGGAGAGGTTAAGGAGACCCAGTACTTC CASSTVAGEVKETQYF
TRBJ1-1 TRBD1 NA TRBV9 TGTGCCAGCAGCGTGGGGACAGGGAAACGGGGGGACACTGAAGCTTTCTTT CASSVGTGKRGDTEAFF
TRBJ2-5 NA NA TRBV6-5 TGTGCCAGCAGGAGAGAGGGATTGAGTCAAGAGACCCAGTACTTC CASRREGLSQETQYF
TRBJ2-2 TRBD2 few TRBV7-2 TGTGCCAGCAGCTTCCTACTAGCGGGAGTCTCCGGGGAGCTGTTTTTT CASSFLLAGVSGELFF
TRBJ1-5 TRBD1 NA TRBV28 TGTGCCAGCAGTTCGACTCAGGGGGCGGGTCAGCCCCAGCATTTT CASSSTQGAGQPQHF
TRBJ1-2 TRBD1 once TRBV7-2 TGTGCCAGCAGCCAAGCTACAGGGGACTATGGCTACACCTTC CASSQATGDYGYTF
TRBJ2-1 TRBD2 NA TRBV28 TGTGCCAGCAGTTTGGCGGGAGTTCCCCCTAGTGAGCAGTTCTTC CASSLAGVPPSEQFF
TRBJ2-5 NA NA TRBV28 TGTGCCAGCAGTTTAGTTTCCGGGTTGGAGGATGGGACCCAGTACTTC CASSLVSGLEDGTQYF
TRBJ1-1 TRBD1 NA TRBV6-5 TGTGCCAGCAGTTACTCGAGACAGGGATACACTGAAGCTTTCTTT CASSYSRQGYTEAFF
TRBJ1-4 NA NA TRBV5-4 TGTGCCAGCAGCATAGGGGGGGCGCGTGAAAAACTGTTTTTT CASSIGGAREKLFF
TRBJ2-7 NA NA TRBV7-8 TGTGCCAGCAGCCCGACCGGGTTCGGGTACGAGCAGTACTTC CASSPTGFGYEQYF
TRBJ1-2 NA few TRBV5-4 TGTGCCAGCAGGACAGGAGGCAGGGCGGACTATGGCTACACCTTC CASRTGGRADYGYTF
TRBJ1-3 TRBD1 NA TRBV5-1 TGCGCCAGCAGCCAGGGACAGGGGGCGATTGGAAACACCATATATTTT CASSQGQGAIGNTIYF
TRBJ1-2 NA NA TRBV7-2 TGTGCCAGCAGCTTAGCGGGGGCAGGGGTCTATGGCTACACCTTC CASSLAGAGVYGYTF
TRBJ2-1 TRBD2 NA TRBV5-4 TGTGCCAGCAGCTTGTCGGTAGCGGGATACAATGAGCAGTTCTTC CASSLSVAGYNEQFF
TRBJ2-6 TRBD1 NA TRBV2 TGTGCCAGCAGCGGGACAGGGGGAACCAACGTCCTGACTTTC CASSGTGGTNVLTF